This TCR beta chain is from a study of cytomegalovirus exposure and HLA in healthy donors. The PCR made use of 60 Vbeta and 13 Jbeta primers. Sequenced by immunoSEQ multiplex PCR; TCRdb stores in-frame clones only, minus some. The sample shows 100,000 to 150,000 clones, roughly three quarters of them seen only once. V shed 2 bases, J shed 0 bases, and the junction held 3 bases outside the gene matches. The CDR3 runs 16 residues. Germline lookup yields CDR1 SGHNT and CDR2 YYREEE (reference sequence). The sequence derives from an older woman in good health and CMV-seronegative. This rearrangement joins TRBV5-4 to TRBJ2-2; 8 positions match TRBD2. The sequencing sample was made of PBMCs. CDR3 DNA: TGTGCCAGCAGCTTTGGGACTAGGGCGAACACCGGGGAGCTGTTTTTT. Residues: CASSFGTRANTGELFF.